The 27 T cell receptor beta chains listed next were all sequenced from one sample in a study of regulatory T cells in long-lasting Graves disease. Building of the TCR beta libraries involved iRepertoire HTBI primers and Arm-PCR of CDR3 regions. MiXCR was run by TCRdb on the multiplex PCR reads, yielding one entry per CDR3 protein. The table shows 450,000 or so distinct CDR3 sequences, with under 25% occurring only once. Time point: persistent/refractory GD, antithyroid drugs over 5 years with positive TRAb. RNA isolated from PBMCs was used to make the TCR library. Sequenced material: peripheral blood mononuclear cells (PBMCs), taken when the disease was refractory, from a patient treated with antithyroid drugs. These receptor sequences come from a female donor with Graves disease.

This clonotype has ten or more counts. The chain combines TRBV27 with TRBJ1-2; D possibly corresponds to TRBD1 (6 bases). With 5 bases removed from V and 5 bases from J, the gap between germline ends came to 30 bases. The CDR3 contains 19 residues. The germline CDR1 and CDR2 sequences are MNHEY and SMNVEV (reference sequence). CDR3 sequence: CASSASRGFADFAAYGYTF. The CDR3 nucleotides are TGTGCCAGCAGTGCCTCCAGGGGCTTCGCGGACTTCGCAGCTTATGGCTACACCTTC.

The sample holds many counts of this clonotype. The CDR3 sequence: CASSFEMGETQYF. Written as DNA, the CDR3 is TGTGCCAGCAGCTTTGAGATGGGAGAGACCCAGTACTTC. This chain uses TRBV7-2 with TRBJ2-5; D gene uncertain. Germline CDR1 SGHTA, CDR2 FQGNSA. V gave up 3 bases and J gave up 4 bases, with 9 bases separating them. The CDR3 has 13 amino acids. Full variable domain (remainder filled in from reference TRBV7-2 and TRBJ2-5): GAGVSQSPSNKVTEKGKDVELRCDPISGHTALYWYRQSLGQGLEFLIYFQGNSAPDKSGLPSDRFSAERTGGSVSTLTIQRTQQEDSAVYLCASSFEMGETQYFGPGTRLLVL.

The chain carries TRBV20-1 and TRBJ2-1, with 11 positions matching TRBD2. CDR1 is DFQATT and CDR2 is SNEGSKA in the germline V gene (reference sequence). The CDR3 contains 14 residues. Unmatched junction bases numbered 9, after V lost 5 bases and J lost 9 bases. Written as DNA, the CDR3 is TGCAGTGCTCGTTCTAGCGGGGGGTCCGGTGAGCAGTTCTTC. This encodes CSARSSGGSGEQFF.

This sequence joins TRBV10-3 and TRBJ2-2, with 10 bases that match TRBD1. Trimming took 10 bases from V and 0 from J; bases not matched to a gene: 8. The CDR3 length is 16 residues. Germline V lookup: CDR1 ENHRY, CDR2 SYGVKD. The DNA of the CDR3 is TGTGCCACACGGACAGGGGGTCTTCCGAACACCGGGGAGCTGTTTTTT. It is translated as CATRTGGLPNTGELFF.

This clonotype was picked up many times. The J gene is TRBJ2-5, the V gene TRBV2; possibly TRBD2 for D (6 bases). The germline V gene has CDR1 SNHLY and CDR2 FYNNEI. V was cut by 6 bases and J by 5 bases, with 10 bases left in between. The CDR3 is 12 amino acids. The CDR3: CASRGAGETQYF. The CDR3 DNA reads TGTGCCAGCAGAGGGGCGGGGGAGACCCAGTACTTC.

The rearrangement links TRBV19 to TRBJ1-5; D gene uncertain. Per the germline V gene, CDR1 is LNHDA and CDR2 is SQIVND (reference sequence). Trimming cost V 3 bases and J 6 bases, with 9 bases left between them. The CDR3 covers 13 residues. Here the CDR3 reads CASSISEVQPQHF. For the CDR3, the DNA is TGTGCCAGTAGTATTTCTGAGGTTCAGCCCCAGCATTTT.

This clonotype was counted between two and nine times. The chain has TRBV5-1 and TRBJ2-1, with TRBD2 matching over 8 bases. Trimming cost V 3 bases and J 0 bases; bases outside gene matches: 20. Germline V gene data show CDR1 as SGHRS and CDR2 as YFSETQ. The CDR3 extends over 21 amino acids. The CDR3 DNA follows: TGCGCCAGCAGCTGGCCTGCAGTGTCGTGCGGGAGGACTAGCTCCTACAATGAGCAGTTCTTC. Its translation: CASSWPAVSCGRTSSYNEQFF.

The chain has TRBV19 and TRBJ1-5, with TRBD1 identical over 7 bases. Looked up from germline, CDR1 is LNHDA and CDR2 is SQIVND (reference sequence). CDR3 length: 13 amino acids. J gave up 6 bases and V 10 bases, and 9 bases lay outside the gene matches. The CDR3 reads CATDKGAGQPQHF. CDR3 nucleotide sequence: TGTGCCACCGACAAGGGGGCAGGTCAGCCCCAGCATTTT. The complete variable domain, with remaining parts taken from reference TRBV19 and TRBJ1-5, reads DGGITQSPKYLFRKEGQNVTLSCEQNLNHDAMYWYRQDPGQGLRLIYYSQIVNDFQKGDIAEGYSVSREKKESFPLTVTSAQKNPTAFYLCATDKGAGQPQHFGDGTRLSIL.

The table lists this clonotype with a few counts. The gene calls are TRBV11-3 and TRBJ2-2; D is possibly TRBD2 (6 bases). The V end was cut by 5 bases, the J end by 5 bases, with 21 bases between. The V gene's germline CDR1 is SGHNT and CDR2 YENEEA. The CDR3 is 17 residues long. In nucleotides, the CDR3 is TGTGCCAGCAGCCCGGGACGAGCGGAGGGTTGGACCGGGGAGCTGTTTTTT. Protein: CASSPGRAEGWTGELFF.

The genes are TRBV7-2 and TRBJ1-1; the D gene is possibly TRBD1 (6 bases). The germline V and J ends were trimmed by 2 bases and 0 bases, with 13 bases remaining between them. Germline CDR1 reads SGHTA; CDR2 reads FQGNSA. The CDR3 runs to 16 residues. CDR3 region: CASSLTGATMNTEAFF. The DNA of the CDR3 is TGTGCCAGCAGCTTAACGGGGGCGACAATGAACACTGAAGCTTTCTTT. The full variable domain, its missing parts supplied by reference TRBV7-2 and TRBJ1-1, is GAGVSQSPSNKVTEKGKDVELRCDPISGHTALYWYRQSLGQGLEFLIYFQGNSAPDKSGLPSDRFSAERTGGSVSTLTIQRTQQEDSAVYLCASSLTGATMNTEAFFGQGTRLTVV.

This clonotype was counted a few times. CDR3 sequence (DNA): TGCGCCAGCAGCTTGGACAGAAACATTCAGTACTTC. It specifies CASSLDRNIQYF. The chain has TRBV5-1 and TRBJ2-4; D ambiguous. V lost 0 bases to trimming and J lost 6 bases, with 4 bases between them. This CDR3 is 12 amino acids long. Germline CDR1 SGHRS, CDR2 YFSETQ.

This rearrangement joins TRBV7-2 to TRBJ1-1, with no clear D. Trimming shortened V by 1 base and J by 0 bases, and 18 bases separated the two germline ends. CDR3 size: 18 residues. Germline V CDR1 and CDR2: SGHTA, FQGNSA. The CDR3 DNA follows: TGTGCCAGCAGCTTAGTAGCGAGCCGCGGATACCTGAACACTGAAGCTTTCTTT. Residues: CASSLVASRGYLNTEAFF.

For this clonotype: This could be a read error, since a much larger clone is one nucleotide away. V is TRBV4-1 and J is TRBJ2-5; D is possibly TRBD1 (5 bases). Germline CDR1 and CDR2: MGHRA and YSYEKL. The CDR3 is 13 residues long. In DNA, the CDR3 is TGCGCCAGCAGCCAAGCCGGACAAGGGACCCAGTACTTC. Protein product: CASSQAGQGTQYF.

This rearrangement joins TRBV6-5 to TRBJ2-7, with D unclear. Germline V gene data show CDR1 as MNHEY and CDR2 as SVGAGI. Trimming left V 0 bases short and J 5 bases short, with 11 bases between. CDR3 size: 14 residues. CDR3 in DNA: TGTGCCAGCAGTTACTCAGGTCCTCCAGACGAGCAGTACTTC. Amino acid sequence: CASSYSGPPDEQYF.

The chain is built from TRBV7-2 and TRBJ1-6; D possibly corresponds to TRBD1 (6 bases). V gave up 4 bases and J gave up 0 bases, with 10 bases separating them. This CDR3 has 16 amino acids. Germline V gene sequence: CDR1 SGHTA, CDR2 FQGNSA. CDR3 in DNA: TGTGCCAGCAGCTCCAGGGGAAGCTCCTATAATTCACCCCTCCACTTT. Protein: CASSSRGSSYNSPLHF.

Details on this clonotype: This clone may be a read error of a much larger clone one base away. The rearrangement uses TRBV28 and TRBJ2-5; weak D call: TRBD2 (5 bases). The CDR3 is 12 amino acids. Germline values: CDR1 MDHEN, CDR2 SYDVKM. The chain's CDR3 is CASSSGVVTQCF. The DNA of the CDR3 is TGTGCCAGCAGTTCCGGGGTGGTGACCCAGTGCTTC.

The sample holds many counts of this clonotype. This chain connects TRBV7-2 to TRBJ1-4; D remains ambiguous. Deletions cut 5 bases from V and 2 bases from J, with 12 bases between. CDR1 is SGHTA, CDR2 FQGNSA, per germline. The CDR3 runs 15 residues. The CDR3 protein is CASSRHSLTNEKLFF. DNA of the CDR3: TGTGCCAGCAGCCGACACAGCCTCACTAATGAAAAACTGTTTTTT.

This clonotype was recorded at least ten times. V and J are TRBV11-3 and TRBJ1-2; D not resolved. V shed 2 bases and J shed 4 bases, with 11 bases lying between them. Germline V gene sequence: CDR1 SGHNT, CDR2 YENEEA. CDR3 length: 14 residues. The CDR3 DNA follows: TGTGCCAGCAGCTTAACGGAAGGGAGCTATGGCTACACCTTC. It specifies CASSLTEGSYGYTF.

This clonotype was picked up many times. The chain joins TRBV7-3 to TRBJ2-7, with TRBD1 matching over 11 bases. Germline V gene sequence: CDR1 SGHTA, CDR2 FQGTGA. The CDR3 is 16 amino acids. Germline trimming cut 2 bases from V and 6 bases from J; bases unmatched to any gene: 9. This CDR3 is CASSLYPGQGVGEQYF. The CDR3 DNA follows: TGTGCCAGCAGCTTATATCCGGGACAGGGGGTCGGCGAGCAGTACTTC.

Remarks on this clonotype: One junction end does not reproduce the germline sequence, and a read error may be involved. The rearrangement links TRBV11-2 to TRBJ2-7, with D uncertain. Germline values: CDR1 SGHAT, CDR2 FQNNGV. The length of the CDR3 is 13 residues. The CDR3 DNA follows: TGCGCCAGCAGCTTGCCCCAAGAAGGCGAGCAGTACTTC. It encodes CASSLPQEGEQYF.

This clonotype was picked up a small number of times. The genes are TRBV20-1 and TRBJ1-6; TRBD1 is a possible D gene (5 bases). CDR3 length: 15 residues. The V end was cut by 5 bases, the J end by 6 bases, with 17 bases between. Germline V CDR1 and CDR2: DFQATT, SNEGSKA (reference sequence). CDR3 protein: CSAAEGNGFNSPLHF. The CDR3 nucleotides read TGCAGTGCTGCAGAGGGGAATGGGTTTAATTCACCCCTCCACTTT.

The chain couples TRBV7-2 to TRBJ2-7, with D maybe TRBD1 (6 bases). This CDR3 comprises 14 residues. In germline, CDR1 is SGHTA, CDR2 FQGNSA. V was clipped by 1 base and J by 2 bases, with 9 bases between them. The CDR3 DNA reads TGTGCCAGCAGCTTAGTCGGGGACACCTACGAGCAGTACTTC. Encoded protein: CASSLVGDTYEQYF.

This chain links TRBV15 with TRBJ1-1; 8 bases line up with TRBD1. Germline CDR1 reads LNHNV; CDR2 reads YYDKDF (reference sequence). The CDR3 totals 18 residues. The trim removed 0 bases at V and 1 base at J, leaving 10 bases unmatched. The DNA for the CDR3 is TGTGCCACCAGCAGAGATCTCAACAGGGGGGGAACGAACACTGAAGCTTTCTTT. It encodes CATSRDLNRGGTNTEAFF.

This clonotype was picked up many times. V gene TRBV6-9 combines with J gene TRBJ1-2, with 10 bases identical to TRBD1. The CDR3 spans 15 residues. V dropped 3 bases and J dropped 7; count of bases not matched to a gene: 8. Germline V gene data show CDR1 as MNHGY and CDR2 as SVAAGI. The CDR3 DNA reads as TGTGCCAGCAGTTACTCCGGGACAGGGGCTGGTGGCTACACCTTC. Encoded protein: CASSYSGTGAGGYTF.

This clonotype occurred many times. The chain is built from TRBV6-2 or TRBV6-3 and TRBJ1-5; the D is unclear. Between the trimmed V and J ends, which lost 3 bases and 5 bases, there was a span of 11 bases. CDR1 is MNHEY and CDR2 is SVGEGT in the germline V gene. The CDR3 spans 14 residues. This CDR3 reads CASSYSGFHQPQHF. Here the CDR3 DNA reads TGTGCCAGCAGTTATTCGGGGTTCCATCAGCCCCAGCATTTT.

The rearrangement joins TRBV27 to TRBJ1-6; a possible D gene is TRBD1 (6 bases). Per the germline V gene, CDR1 is MNHEY and CDR2 is SMNVEV (reference sequence). This CDR3 has 16 amino acids. V lost 1 base to trimming and J lost 10 bases, with 17 bases between them. CDR3: CASSLFPGERRSPLHF. In nucleotides, the CDR3 is TGTGCCAGCAGTTTATTCCCAGGGGAGCGTCGATCACCCCTCCACTTT.

There are a few counts of this clonotype. This chain links TRBV2 with TRBJ1-3, with unresolved D. Germline CDR1 and CDR2: SNHLY and FYNNEI. V lost 6 bases to trimming and J lost 4 bases, with 13 bases between them. The CDR3 sequence is 14 residues long. The CDR3 protein is CASSPDGVGNTIYF. In nucleotides, the CDR3 is TGTGCCAGCAGCCCCGACGGGGTCGGAAACACCATATATTTT. The full variable domain, its missing parts supplied by reference TRBV2 and TRBJ1-3, is EPEVTQTPSHQVTQMGQEVILRCVPISNHLYFYWYRQILGQKVEFLVSFYNNEISEKSEIFDDQFSVERPDGSNFTLKIRSTKLEDSAMYFCASSPDGVGNTIYFGEGSWLTVV.